Listed here is a single TCR beta chain. The CDR3 spans 18 residues. Germline V gene sequence: CDR1 LNHDA, CDR2 SQIVND (reference sequence). Trimming cost V 7 bases and J 0 bases; bases outside gene matches: 11. The record originates from a study of cytomegalovirus exposure and HLA in healthy donors. The PCR was carried out with 60 Vbeta primers and 13 Jbeta primers. Repertoires were generated with immunoSEQ multiplex PCR, while TCRdb's copy carries only in-frame clones and drops some. The data contain roughly 170,000 clones, over 65% of them seen just once; the ten biggest clones take up 0.7% to 0.8%.

Material: PBMCs. The TCR originated in a female donor in good health and CMV-seronegative. V gene TRBV19 combines with J gene TRBJ2-7; 14 bases agree with TRBD2. Written as DNA, the CDR3 is TGTGCCAGTACCCCTGGGACTAGCGGGGGCCGATTCTCCTACGAGCAGTACTTC. Protein sequence: CASTPGTSGGRFSYEQYF.